This is a list of T cell receptor beta chains from one sample in a study of blood T cell repertoires in COVID-19. Profiled with immunoSEQ multiplex PCR; TCRdb holds only in-frame clones, not every one. The profile shows tens of thousands of clones, about 80% of them singletons. The material sequenced was peripheral blood. These TCRs come from a human donor in a cohort sampled during active COVID-19. The CDR3 runs from the conserved cysteine through the conserved F or W. The D gene is left open where the match is weak. Size tells how often a clone was seen (once, few, many) or the class of an expanded clone, and some rows leave it out.

clone_size: NA; d_call: NA; j_call: TRBJ2-5; v_call: TRBV30; cdr3_nt: TGTGCCTGGAGTGTAGGCGACCTCTCGGGAGAGACCCAGTACTTC; cdr3_aa: CAWSVGDLSGETQYF
clone_size: NA; d_call: TRBD1; j_call: TRBJ1-2; v_call: TRBV7-9; cdr3_nt: TGTGCCAGCAGTTTTAACAGGGGGCCTAACTATGGCTACACCTTC; cdr3_aa: CASSFNRGPNYGYTF
clone_size: NA; d_call: TRBD1; j_call: TRBJ1-1; v_call: TRBV11-2; cdr3_nt: TGTGCCAGCAGAGGGACAGTAGCTTTCTTT; cdr3_aa: CASRGTVAFF
clone_size: NA; d_call: NA; j_call: TRBJ2-1; v_call: TRBV9; cdr3_nt: TGTGCCAGCAGCGTAGATGAGGTTCGTGAGCAGTTCTTC; cdr3_aa: CASSVDEVREQFF
clone_size: NA; d_call: NA; j_call: TRBJ1-2; v_call: TRBV19; cdr3_nt: TGTGCCAGTAGTATTCAGGACAGATTTGGCTACACCTTC; cdr3_aa: CASSIQDRFGYTF
clone_size: NA; d_call: TRBD1; j_call: TRBJ1-5; v_call: TRBV3-1/TRBV3-2; cdr3_nt: TGTGCCAGCAGCCGGACGACAGGGACAGATCAGCCCCAGCATTTT; cdr3_aa: CASSRTTGTDQPQHF
clone_size: NA; d_call: NA; j_call: TRBJ1-1; v_call: TRBV6-5; cdr3_nt: TGTGCCAGCAGTTACGGCATGAACACTGAAGCTTTCTTT; cdr3_aa: CASSYGMNTEAFF
clone_size: NA; d_call: NA; j_call: TRBJ2-2; v_call: TRBV12-3/TRBV12-4; cdr3_nt: TGTGCCAGCAGGACTAGAACCGGGGAGCTGTTTTTT; cdr3_aa: CASRTRTGELFF
clone_size: NA; d_call: NA; j_call: TRBJ2-1; v_call: TRBV9; cdr3_nt: TGTGCCAGCAGCGTAGAGTATGGAGGGCCGGGGAATGAGCAGTTCTTC; cdr3_aa: CASSVEYGGPGNEQFF
clone_size: NA; d_call: NA; j_call: TRBJ1-2; v_call: TRBV5-6; cdr3_nt: TGTGCCACCAAGTTTGGTGCGGTCAATCCCGGAGGCTACACCTTC; cdr3_aa: CATKFGAVNPGGYTF
clone_size: NA; d_call: NA; j_call: TRBJ2-1; v_call: TRBV7-2; cdr3_nt: TGTGCCAGCAGCTTAGCTTTCCGGGACTTTCTTGGCAATGAGCAGTTCTTC; cdr3_aa: CASSLAFRDFLGNEQFF
clone_size: NA; d_call: TRBD2; j_call: TRBJ2-2; v_call: TRBV7-6; cdr3_nt: TGTGCCAGCAGCCTTAGCGGGTCTACCACCGGGGAGCTGTTTTTT; cdr3_aa: CASSLSGSTTGELFF
clone_size: NA; d_call: TRBD1; j_call: TRBJ2-1; v_call: TRBV24-1; cdr3_nt: TGTGCCACCAGTGATTTGGGTGACAGGGGGTCGGGCAATGAGCAGTTCTTC; cdr3_aa: CATSDLGDRGSGNEQFF
clone_size: once; d_call: NA; j_call: TRBJ2-4; v_call: TRBV27; cdr3_nt: TGTGCCAGCAGCTCCGGGACACGGAGTCGGTTAGCCAAAAACATTCAGTACTTC; cdr3_aa: CASSSGTRSRLAKNIQYF
clone_size: once; d_call: TRBD1; j_call: TRBJ2-1; v_call: TRBV24-1; cdr3_nt: TGTGCCACCAGTGATTGGTCCCAGGGGGCGAATGAGCAGTTCTTC; cdr3_aa: CATSDWSQGANEQFF
clone_size: NA; d_call: TRBD2; j_call: TRBJ2-1; v_call: TRBV19; cdr3_nt: TGTGCCAGTAGTGTAGGGACTAGCGGGAACAATGAGCAGTTCTTC; cdr3_aa: CASSVGTSGNNEQFF
clone_size: NA; d_call: TRBD2; j_call: TRBJ2-7; v_call: TRBV27; cdr3_nt: TGTGCCAGCAGTGGCCCGACTAGCGGTTCATACGAGCAGTACTTC; cdr3_aa: CASSGPTSGSYEQYF
clone_size: NA; d_call: TRBD2; j_call: TRBJ2-5; v_call: TRBV7-8; cdr3_nt: TGTGCCAGCAGCTTAGAATTCGGTGGACTAGCGGGCCAAGAGACCCAGTACTTC; cdr3_aa: CASSLEFGGLAGQETQYF
clone_size: NA; d_call: NA; j_call: TRBJ2-6; v_call: TRBV5-1; cdr3_nt: TGCGCCAGCAGCCCGGGACAACGGGATCGTATCTGGGCTGGGGCCAACGTCCTGACTTTC; cdr3_aa: CASSPGQRDRIWAGANVLTF
clone_size: NA; d_call: TRBD1; j_call: TRBJ2-7; v_call: TRBV5-5; cdr3_nt: TGTGCCAGCAGCTTCGGTCCGGGACAGGGGGGGAACGAGCAGTACTTC; cdr3_aa: CASSFGPGQGGNEQYF
clone_size: NA; d_call: TRBD1; j_call: TRBJ2-7; v_call: TRBV7-9; cdr3_nt: TGTGCCAGCAGCCGAGGGGGCCCCGGACAGAATGCTGCCGAGCAGTACTTC; cdr3_aa: CASSRGGPGQNAAEQYF
clone_size: NA; d_call: NA; j_call: TRBJ1-4; v_call: TRBV3-1/TRBV3-2; cdr3_nt: TGTGCCAGCAGCCAAGAATGGGGGGGCGATGAAAAACTGTTTTTT; cdr3_aa: CASSQEWGGDEKLFF
clone_size: NA; d_call: TRBD2; j_call: TRBJ2-7; v_call: TRBV19; cdr3_nt: TGTGCCAGTAGTATAGATATGTCTAGCGGAACCTACGAGCAGTACTTC; cdr3_aa: CASSIDMSSGTYEQYF
clone_size: NA; d_call: NA; j_call: TRBJ2-1; v_call: TRBV5-1; cdr3_nt: TGCGCCAGCAGTCGGGGCTACAATGAGCAGTTCTTC; cdr3_aa: CASSRGYNEQFF
clone_size: NA; d_call: TRBD1; j_call: TRBJ1-2; v_call: TRBV30; cdr3_nt: TGTGCCTGGAGTGTGCGGACAGGCCGCTATGGCTACACCTTC; cdr3_aa: CAWSVRTGRYGYTF
clone_size: NA; d_call: NA; j_call: TRBJ2-7; v_call: TRBV7-8; cdr3_nt: TGTGCCAGCAGCTTAGCTTCGTCGGTCAGGGTCCGCTACGAGCAGTACTTC; cdr3_aa: CASSLASSVRVRYEQYF
clone_size: NA; d_call: NA; j_call: TRBJ1-4; v_call: TRBV5-5; cdr3_nt: TGTGCCAGCAGCCTTTATCCTAATGATGAAAAACTGTTTTTT; cdr3_aa: CASSLYPNDEKLFF
clone_size: NA; d_call: TRBD2; j_call: TRBJ2-5; v_call: TRBV7-2; cdr3_nt: TGTGCCAGCAGCGGAAACGGACTAGCGGGAGTGGAGACCCAGTACTTC; cdr3_aa: CASSGNGLAGVETQYF
clone_size: NA; d_call: NA; j_call: TRBJ2-1; v_call: TRBV24-1; cdr3_nt: TGTGCCACCAGTGATCCTAACCGGGATGAGCAGTTCTTC; cdr3_aa: CATSDPNRDEQFF
clone_size: few; d_call: NA; j_call: TRBJ1-1; v_call: TRBV7-2; cdr3_nt: TGTGCCAGCAGCCTCACCCAGGGGAGAACTGAAGCTTTCTTT; cdr3_aa: CASSLTQGRTEAFF
clone_size: NA; d_call: TRBD2; j_call: TRBJ2-7; v_call: TRBV28; cdr3_nt: TGTGCCAGCAACGAATTAGCGGGAGATCGCGTCGAGCAGTACTTC; cdr3_aa: CASNELAGDRVEQYF
clone_size: NA; d_call: TRBD2; j_call: TRBJ2-5; v_call: TRBV19; cdr3_nt: TGTGCCAGTAATAGCGGGATGCAAGAGACCCAGTACTTC; cdr3_aa: CASNSGMQETQYF
clone_size: NA; d_call: TRBD1; j_call: TRBJ2-1; v_call: TRBV4-3; cdr3_nt: TGCGCCAGCAGCACCCGGACAGGGGGGGGCAATGAGCAGTTCTTC; cdr3_aa: CASSTRTGGGNEQFF
clone_size: NA; d_call: NA; j_call: TRBJ2-5; v_call: TRBV7-2; cdr3_nt: TGTGCCAGCAGCTCTTTCTCACAGGGTGGAGAGACCCAGTACTTC; cdr3_aa: CASSSFSQGGETQYF
clone_size: NA; d_call: NA; j_call: TRBJ2-2; v_call: TRBV29-1; cdr3_nt: TGCAGCGTTCGACAGAACACCGGGGAGCTGTTTTTT; cdr3_aa: CSVRQNTGELFF
clone_size: once; d_call: TRBD2; j_call: TRBJ2-2; v_call: TRBV4-2; cdr3_nt: TGTGCCAGCAGCCGGAGGACTAGCGGGAATTCGGGGGAGCTGTTTTTT; cdr3_aa: CASSRRTSGNSGELFF
clone_size: NA; d_call: NA; j_call: TRBJ1-3; v_call: TRBV6-6; cdr3_nt: TGTGCCAGCTTTAAAGGGCCGGGGGGCTCTGGAAACACCATATATTTT; cdr3_aa: CASFKGPGGSGNTIYF
clone_size: NA; d_call: NA; j_call: TRBJ1-3; v_call: TRBV6-5; cdr3_nt: TGTGCCAGCAGCAAGACAGGAAACACCATATATTTT; cdr3_aa: CASSKTGNTIYF
clone_size: once; d_call: NA; j_call: TRBJ2-3; v_call: TRBV7-3; cdr3_nt: TGTGCCAGCAGCTTAAAACTAGCCGGGGATACGCAGTATTTT; cdr3_aa: CASSLKLAGDTQYF
clone_size: NA; d_call: TRBD1; j_call: TRBJ2-1; v_call: TRBV7-2; cdr3_nt: TGTGCCAGCAGCTCCCGGACAGGGGGACCCTACAATGAGCAGTTCTTC; cdr3_aa: CASSSRTGGPYNEQFF
clone_size: NA; d_call: NA; j_call: TRBJ2-1; v_call: TRBV11-3; cdr3_nt: TGTGCCCGTTCCGGTAGCTCCTACAATGAGCAGTTCTTC; cdr3_aa: CARSGSSYNEQFF
clone_size: NA; d_call: NA; j_call: TRBJ1-6; v_call: TRBV7-2; cdr3_nt: TGTGCCAGCAGCGAAAAGACAGCCCATTCACCCCTCCACTTT; cdr3_aa: CASSEKTAHSPLHF
clone_size: few; d_call: TRBD1; j_call: TRBJ1-6; v_call: TRBV11-3; cdr3_nt: TGTGCCAGCAGCGACGGACAGGGTATAGAAACCCTCCACTTT; cdr3_aa: CASSDGQGIETLHF
clone_size: NA; d_call: NA; j_call: TRBJ1-2; v_call: TRBV28; cdr3_nt: TGTGCCAGCGATGACGGGAACTATGGCTACACCTTC; cdr3_aa: CASDDGNYGYTF
clone_size: NA; d_call: NA; j_call: TRBJ1-1; v_call: TRBV7-3; cdr3_nt: TGTGCCAGCAGCTTAACGGGGCAGGATGGGACTGAAGCTTTCTTT; cdr3_aa: CASSLTGQDGTEAFF
clone_size: once; d_call: TRBD2; j_call: TRBJ2-7; v_call: TRBV5-1; cdr3_nt: TGCGCCAGCAGCCTGCCGGGACTAGGCTCCTACGAGCAGTACTTC; cdr3_aa: CASSLPGLGSYEQYF
clone_size: NA; d_call: NA; j_call: TRBJ2-7; v_call: TRBV6-1; cdr3_nt: TGTGCCAGCAGTGGCCCCGAACAGGGGACTGGGAACGAGCAGTACTTC; cdr3_aa: CASSGPEQGTGNEQYF
clone_size: NA; d_call: TRBD2; j_call: TRBJ2-1; v_call: TRBV13; cdr3_nt: TGTGCCAGCAGCCCCTGGTCTAGCGGGAGGGCGGGGTTGGGCAATGAGCAGTTCTTC; cdr3_aa: CASSPWSSGRAGLGNEQFF
clone_size: NA; d_call: TRBD2; j_call: TRBJ2-3; v_call: TRBV19; cdr3_nt: TGTGCCAGTAGCAAGACTAGCGGGAGAGGGACTAGCACAGATACGCAGTATTTT; cdr3_aa: CASSKTSGRGTSTDTQYF
clone_size: NA; d_call: TRBD1; j_call: TRBJ2-5; v_call: TRBV28; cdr3_nt: TGTGCCAGCAGACACACAGGGGGCTTACAAGAGACCCAGTACTTC; cdr3_aa: CASRHTGGLQETQYF